This TCR beta chain was found in a study of cytomegalovirus exposure and HLA in healthy donors. Study conclusions and caveats: As a later analysis revealed, most CMV-associated TCR beta chains appeared HLA-restricted.

CDR3 length equals 14 residues. The germline V gene encodes CDR1 MNHEY and CDR2 SVGAGI. Deletions cut 7 bases from V and 0 bases from J, with 11 bases between. It was with 60 Vbeta and 13 Jbeta primers that the PCR ran. This table comes from immunoSEQ multiplex PCR, and its TCRdb copy is limited to in-frame clones, with some not included. The sample carries some 160,000 clones, around 79% recorded once. This clone has a count of ten or more. Its antigen is undetermined. Sample: PBMCs. The clonotype comes from a woman aged 30 to 39 in good health and CMV-seronegative. The V gene is TRBV6-5, the J gene TRBJ2-3, with no clear D. Here the CDR3 reads CASKTTLSTDTQYF. Written as DNA, the CDR3 is TGTGCCAGCAAGACGACTTTAAGCACAGATACGCAGTATTTT.